This entry is about one T cell receptor beta chain. Antigen specificity is unknown. These data belong to a study of CD8 T cells in ankylosing spondylitis. Per the germline V gene, CDR1 is SGHVS and CDR2 is FNYEAQ. This CDR3 is built from 13 residues. V lost 5 bases and J 2 bases, leaving 9 bases between the germline ends. Study results and limitations: Fewer than 10 highly homologous variants formed a TCR beta motif that appeared characteristic of ankylosing spondylitis blood. The disease-linked clones had a CD8+ phenotype and low blood frequencies. Existing reports had already noted some motif variants in reactive arthritis synovial fluid and blood.

TCRdb reprocessed the 5' RACE reads via MiXCR and lists one record per CDR3 protein. The sample holds 450,000 to 550,000 distinct CDR3 sequences, approximately 5.3% seen once. This receptor was identified in a male donor with ankylosing spondylitis. The gene calls are TRBV7-6 and TRBJ2-5; D remains ambiguous. The specimen sequenced was blood, either unsorted or a sorted T cell fraction (not recorded which). The CDR3 DNA reads TGTGCCAGCAGCCGGCTGGGGCAAGAGACCCAGTACTTC. It encodes CASSRLGQETQYF.